These T cell receptor beta chains were read from a single sample in a study of identical twins. TCRdb reprocessed the 5' RACE reads via MiXCR and lists one record per CDR3 protein. The data hold some 500,000 distinct CDR3 sequences, with roughly an eighth observed a single time. This sample also appeared in a second study, on yellow fever vaccine responses in identical twins.

The sequenced sample was CD4+ T cells sorted from blood. These receptors were obtained from a woman aged 18 to 35 in good health. Each CDR3 is given with its conserved first and last residue. D genes are given only for firm matches. The size field is filled for only some rows; it gives once, few, many or a size class.

size	D	V	J	CDR3	DNA
many	NA	TRBV5-1	TRBJ2-3	CASSSLFKTETDTQYF	TGCGCCAGCAGCTCCCTCTTCAAAACAGAAACAGATACGCAGTATTTT
NA	NA	TRBV13	TRBJ1-4	CASSFGLDEKLFF	TGTGCCAGCAGCTTCGGGCTTGATGAAAAACTGTTTTTT
few	NA	TRBV4-3	TRBJ2-1	CASSQVLRDLNEQFF	TGCGCCAGCAGCCAAGTACTCCGGGATCTCAATGAGCAGTTCTTC
NA	NA	TRBV3-1	TRBJ2-3	CASSQDTPTQYF	TGTGCCAGCAGCCAAGACACCCCTACGCAGTATTTT
NA	TRBD2	TRBV29-1	TRBJ2-1	CSVTSGRGMDEQFF	TGCAGCGTGACTAGCGGTCGAGGGATGGATGAGCAGTTCTTC
NA	TRBD2	TRBV30	TRBJ2-3	CAWGTSRTDTQYF	TGTGCCTGGGGGACTAGCAGAACAGATACGCAGTATTTT
NA	NA	TRBV7-2	TRBJ2-1	CASSLGPGTDNEQFF	TGTGCCAGCAGCTTAGGGCCGGGGACGGACAATGAGCAGTTCTTC
NA	TRBD1	TRBV27	TRBJ1-2	CASRSQGAYGYTF	TGTGCCAGCAGGTCACAGGGGGCGTATGGCTACACCTTC
few	TRBD2	TRBV3-1	TRBJ2-1	CASSQDWWASLASGMLYNEQFF	TGTGCCAGCAGCCAAGATTGGTGGGCCTCTCTGGCTAGCGGGATGTTGTACAATGAGCAGTTCTTC
NA	TRBD2	TRBV20-1	TRBJ2-3	CSARDPSGRGPDTQYF	TGCAGTGCTAGAGATCCTAGCGGGAGGGGTCCAGATACGCAGTATTTT
few	TRBD2	TRBV15	TRBJ2-7	CATSPEELAGSYEQYF	TGTGCCACCAGCCCAGAGGAGCTAGCGGGATCCTACGAGCAGTACTTC
NA	TRBD2	TRBV28	TRBJ2-3	CASSLLAGNPDTQYF	TGTGCCAGCAGTTTACTAGCGGGGAATCCAGATACGCAGTATTTT
few	NA	TRBV14	TRBJ2-3	CASSQDVTLGTDTQYF	TGTGCCAGCAGCCAAGATGTAACTTTGGGCACAGATACGCAGTATTTT
few	NA	TRBV20-1	TRBJ2-7	CSARNRGSRYEQYF	TGCAGTGCTAGAAATAGGGGAAGTCGCTACGAGCAGTACTTC
many	NA	TRBV20-1	TRBJ2-1	CSATAGVGYNEQFF	TGCAGTGCTACGGCAGGGGTCGGATACAATGAGCAGTTCTTC
many	TRBD2	TRBV4-2	TRBJ2-3	CASSPRTSGKWADTQYF	TGTGCCAGCAGCCCAAGGACTAGCGGGAAGTGGGCAGATACGCAGTATTTT
many	NA	TRBV11-1	TRBJ1-1	CASSSNRDLQEAFF	TGTGCCAGCAGCTCAAATCGGGACCTCCAGGAAGCTTTCTTT
NA	TRBD1	TRBV3-1	TRBJ2-7	CASSQDPGGFGREQYF	TGTGCCAGCAGCCAAGACCCAGGGGGCTTCGGTAGGGAGCAGTACTTC
few	TRBD1	TRBV7-9	TRBJ2-7	CASSLVGQTAEQYF	TGTGCCAGCAGCTTAGTGGGACAGACGGCCGAGCAGTACTTC
few	NA	TRBV28	TRBJ2-5	CASAGQLQETQYF	TGTGCCAGCGCGGGACAGCTCCAAGAGACCCAGTACTTC
NA	NA	TRBV9	TRBJ1-2	CASSPGRIASYTF	TGTGCCAGCAGCCCCGGTAGAATCGCGAGCTACACCTTC
many	TRBD1	TRBV12-3/TRBV12-4	TRBJ2-1	CASSLTGTGYNEQFF	TGTGCCAGCAGCCTCACCGGGACAGGGTACAATGAGCAGTTCTTC
NA	NA	TRBV19	TRBJ1-5	CASSLGRDYQPQHF	TGTGCCAGTAGTCTCGGCAGGGACTATCAGCCCCAGCATTTT
NA	NA	TRBV4-1	TRBJ2-7	CASSQGPGQDYEQYF	TGTGCCAGCAGCCAGGGGCCTGGGCAGGACTACGAGCAGTACTTC
NA	TRBD1	TRBV6-1	TRBJ2-2	CASRQQGSGELFF	TGTGCCAGCAGGCAACAGGGGTCCGGGGAGCTGTTTTTT
NA	TRBD1	TRBV6-1	TRBJ2-7	CASRPGQLNSYEQYF	TGTGCCAGCAGACCGGGACAGCTTAATTCCTACGAGCAGTACTTC
NA	TRBD2	TRBV5-4	TRBJ2-1	CASSLGGRMAGQFF	TGTGCCAGCAGCTTGGGCGGGAGAATGGCTGGGCAGTTCTTC
NA	TRBD1	TRBV12-3/TRBV12-4	TRBJ2-1	CASSLSGGQEQFF	TGTGCCAGCAGTTTGTCTGGGGGACAGGAGCAGTTCTTC
few	NA	TRBV6-5	TRBJ2-6	CASSPRANVLTF	TGTGCCAGCTCCCCCCGGGCCAACGTCCTGACTTTC
many	NA	TRBV5-1	TRBJ2-7	CASSFTPAEQYF	TGCGCCAGCAGCTTCACACCTGCCGAGCAGTACTTC
few	NA	TRBV12-3/TRBV12-4	TRBJ2-7	CASSGVRAGEQYF	TGTGCCAGCAGTGGGGTCAGGGCGGGGGAGCAGTACTTC
many	TRBD2	TRBV7-2	TRBJ2-2	CASSSSGSWTGELFF	TGTGCCAGCAGCTCCAGCGGGAGCTGGACCGGGGAGCTGTTTTTT
many	NA	TRBV19	TRBJ2-5	CASSTKRRATGQETQYF	TGTGCCAGTAGTACCAAAAGGCGGGCGACAGGTCAAGAGACCCAGTACTTC
NA	NA	TRBV28	TRBJ1-4	CASSTSGATNEKLFF	TGTGCCAGCTCCACTTCAGGGGCAACTAATGAAAAACTGTTTTTT
many	TRBD2	TRBV5-1	TRBJ2-2	CASSSSGGGRRTGELFF	TGCGCCAGCAGCTCCAGCGGGGGAGGAAGACGAACCGGGGAGCTGTTTTTT
NA	TRBD2	TRBV5-1	TRBJ2-5	CASSIGARAGGQETQYF	TGCGCCAGCAGCATAGGCGCTAGAGCGGGGGGCCAAGAGACCCAGTACTTC
NA	NA	TRBV20-1	TRBJ2-1	CSARPTWDEQFF	TGCAGTGCTAGACCAACATGGGATGAGCAGTTCTTC
many	TRBD2	TRBV5-1	TRBJ2-1	CASSWEGNEQFF	TGCGCCAGCAGCTGGGAGGGGAATGAGCAGTTCTTC
few	TRBD2	TRBV5-1	TRBJ2-1	CASSFREGTEQFF	TGCGCCAGCAGCTTTCGGGAGGGGACTGAGCAGTTCTTC
many	NA	TRBV10-3	TRBJ2-2	CAIGARDTGELFF	TGTGCCATCGGAGCGAGAGACACCGGGGAGCTGTTTTTT
few	TRBD2	TRBV6-2/TRBV6-3	TRBJ2-1	CASSSSASGRAGYNEQFF	TGTGCCAGCAGTTCCTCTGCTAGCGGGAGGGCTGGGTACAATGAGCAGTTCTTC
few	TRBD2	TRBV7-7	TRBJ2-5	CASTDGTRGVAGSETQYF	TGTGCTAGCACCGACGGGACCCGGGGGGTAGCGGGATCGGAGACCCAGTACTTC
NA	NA	TRBV28	TRBJ1-2	CASREGGYTF	TGTGCCAGCAGGGAAGGGGGCTACACCTTC
many	NA	TRBV5-1	TRBJ2-7	CASSLNFDEQYF	TGCGCCAGCAGCTTGAATTTCGACGAGCAGTACTTC
many	NA	TRBV12-3/TRBV12-4	TRBJ2-7	CASSPPSGLARYEQYF	TGTGCCAGCAGTCCACCATCGGGACTTGCTCGCTACGAGCAGTACTTC
few	NA	TRBV12-3/TRBV12-4	TRBJ2-7	CASSQGAGGPRKYF	TGTGCCAGCAGCCAAGGGGCCGGAGGCCCCCGTAAGTACTTC
NA	NA	TRBV28	TRBJ2-3	CASSAPSTDTQYF	TGTGCCAGCAGCGCCCCTAGCACAGATACGCAGTATTTT
NA	NA	TRBV4-2	TRBJ2-2	CASSPLGDTGELFF	TGTGCCAGCAGCCCCCTCGGGGACACCGGGGAGCTGTTTTTT
NA	TRBD1	TRBV28	TRBJ1-5	CASKQGASNQPQHF	TGTGCCAGCAAACAGGGGGCGAGCAATCAGCCCCAGCATTTT
few	TRBD1	TRBV6-5	TRBJ2-3	CASSYSRAGGADTQYF	TGTGCCAGCAGTTACTCGAGGGCAGGGGGTGCTGATACGCAGTATTTT
few	TRBD1	TRBV7-9	TRBJ1-1	CASSPPGQVSEAFF	TGTGCCAGCAGCCCCCCGGGACAGGTATCTGAAGCTTTCTTT
once	TRBD2	TRBV6-5	TRBJ2-3	CASSSTSGEFPDTQYF	TGTGCCAGCAGTTCCACTAGCGGGGAGTTTCCAGATACGCAGTATTTT
NA	TRBD2	TRBV28	TRBJ2-2	CASRAGPNTGELFF	TGTGCCAGCAGAGCGGGACCGAACACCGGGGAGCTGTTTTTT
NA	TRBD1	TRBV10-3	TRBJ2-7	CAISVRDRGDEQYF	TGTGCCATCAGTGTAAGAGACAGGGGGGACGAGCAGTACTTC
many	NA	TRBV12-3/TRBV12-4	TRBJ2-1	CASSPRIMWGNEQFF	TGTGCCAGCAGTCCAAGGATCATGTGGGGCAATGAGCAGTTCTTC
NA	NA	TRBV5-1	TRBJ2-7	CASSPVGGRSYEQYF	TGCGCCAGCAGCCCGGTAGGCGGACGCTCCTACGAGCAGTACTTC
NA	NA	TRBV6-5	TRBJ2-7	CASSYWAAGPYEQYF	TGTGCCAGCAGTTACTGGGCAGCCGGGCCCTACGAGCAGTACTTC